The clone carrying this T cell receptor (beta chain) was picked up many times. In germline, CDR1 is SGHTA, CDR2 FQGNSA. V was shortened by 5 bases and J by 0 bases, with 9 bases between the two germline ends. This CDR3 comprises 14 residues. Amplified TCR beta CDR3 regions derived from RNA transcripts. First-round RT-PCR with HTBI primers amplified the TCR CDR3 region. TCRdb re-called the multiplex PCR reads through MiXCR, storing one row per CDR3 protein. The sample lists some 300,000 distinct CDR3 sequences, around 20% occurring once. This sample was included in a study of T cells in Graves' hyperthyroidism and ophthalmopathy. With duration under 3 months, ophthalmopathy was active: Clinical Activity Score at least 3, NOSPECS at least 4.

The receptor comes from a man aged 45 to 65 with Graves' ophthalmopathy. Sequencing was done on a sample of blood. The chain combines TRBV7-2 with TRBJ2-3; D is possibly TRBD2 (5 bases). CDR3 nucleotide sequence: TGTGCCAGCAGCCGAGGGTTCAGCACAGATACGCAGTATTTT. Protein: CASSRGFSTDTQYF.